The entry below describes one TCR beta chain. The CDR3 consists of 11 residues. Germline V gene sequence: CDR1 GTSNPN, CDR2 SVGIG (reference sequence). Trimming removed 0 bases at V and 6 bases at J, with 3 bases between. This sample was included in a study of T-cell reconstitution after alpha-beta-depleted transplantation in children. Unique molecular identifiers tagged the TCRbeta library. Via MiXCR, TCRdb re-called the PCR reads, giving one row per CDR3 protein. Among around 600,000 distinct CDR3 sequences listed, roughly 10% were seen once. V usage is TRBV30 and J usage is TRBJ2-1; D ambiguous. The source is a human donor who donated a stem cell graft to a child with acute myeloid leukemia. The sample in question was PBMCs from the stem cell graft donor, obtained from the stem cell graft. The CDR3 loop is CAWSVINEQFF. The CDR3 bases are TGTGCCTGGAGTGTGATCAATGAGCAGTTCTTC.